This entry features one T cell receptor beta chain sequence. Its specificity is not known. The data were taken from a study of OX40 agonist ivuxolimab in advanced cancers. Findings and caveats of the study: At 0.1-3.0 mg/kg, partial responders had clonal expansion among the lowest observed.

The table came from immunoSEQ multiplex PCR; TCRdb's copy has only in-frame clones and leaves some out. The sample consists of tens of thousands of clones, 91% of them appearing once. The ends were cut back, 0 bases at V and 4 bases at J, with 1 base in the middle. Germline V gives CDR1 SGDLS, CDR2 YYNGEE. This CDR3 contains 12 residues. The genes are TRBV9 and TRBJ2-2, with D unresolved. This receptor was identified in an adult with an advanced solid tumor such as melanoma, head and neck, liver or kidney cancer. Sequencing was performed on CD4+ or CD8+ T cells sorted from blood, taken in a trial of the OX40 agonist ivuxolimab. As DNA, the CDR3 is TGTGCCAGCAGCGTAGTCACCGGGGAGCTGTTTTTT. This translates into CASSVVTGELFF.